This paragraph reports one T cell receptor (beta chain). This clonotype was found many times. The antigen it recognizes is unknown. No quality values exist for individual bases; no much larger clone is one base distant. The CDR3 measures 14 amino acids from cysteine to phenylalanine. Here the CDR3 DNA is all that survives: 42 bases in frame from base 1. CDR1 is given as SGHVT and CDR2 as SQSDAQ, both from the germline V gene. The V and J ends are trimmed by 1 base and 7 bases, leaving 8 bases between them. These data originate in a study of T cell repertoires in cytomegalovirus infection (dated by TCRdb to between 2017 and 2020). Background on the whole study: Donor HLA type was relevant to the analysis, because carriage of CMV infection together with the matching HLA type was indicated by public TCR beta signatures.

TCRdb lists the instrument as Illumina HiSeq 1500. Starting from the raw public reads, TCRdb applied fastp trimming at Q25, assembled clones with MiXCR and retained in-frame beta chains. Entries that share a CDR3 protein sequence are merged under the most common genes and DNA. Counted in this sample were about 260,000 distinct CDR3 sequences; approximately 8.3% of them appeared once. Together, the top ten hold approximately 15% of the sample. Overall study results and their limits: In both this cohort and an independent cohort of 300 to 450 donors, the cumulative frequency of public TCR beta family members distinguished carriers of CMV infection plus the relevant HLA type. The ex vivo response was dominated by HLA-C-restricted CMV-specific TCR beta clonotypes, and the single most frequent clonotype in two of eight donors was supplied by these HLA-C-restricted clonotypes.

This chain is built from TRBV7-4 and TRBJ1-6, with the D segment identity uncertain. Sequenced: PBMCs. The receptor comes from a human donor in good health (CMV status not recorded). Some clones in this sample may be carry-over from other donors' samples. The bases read TGTGCCAGCAGCTTAGAACCCAGGAATTCACCCCTCCACTTT. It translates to CASSLEPRNSPLHF.